The T cell receptor (beta chain) described here comes from a study of vaccination effects on CD4 cells after COVID-19. Whole-study context: Post-vaccine sample collection fell at a median of 72 days after the second dose.

TCRdb's copy holds only in-frame clones and misses some; the assay was immunoSEQ multiplex PCR. Found here are about 31,000 clones, more than 55% of them singletons; the top ten hold about 8.1%. Study-level points and caveats: Clonal contraction was marked in infection- and vaccine-induced clones late after vaccination.

This CDR3 has 13 amino acids. Trimming took 2 bases from V and 6 from J, leaving 10 bases between them. Germline V gene data show CDR1 as MNHEY and CDR2 as SVGAGI. Peptide-pool stimulation followed by sequencing identified expanded antigen-specific CD4+ clonotypes in the ViraFEST assay. Upon completion of around 9 days in culture, CD4+ T cells were isolated. Everyone in the study got two shots of either the BNT162b2 or mRNA-1273 vaccine. All vaccine recipients tested negative for nucleocapsid antibodies and had never contracted SARS-CoV-2 infection. IL-2 at about 9.7 IU/ml and peptides at 8.5 to 10 ug/ml were added to cultured PBMC, roughly 1.8 million per well. This clone was found a few times. Its antigen is unknown.

V gene TRBV6-5 combines with J gene TRBJ1-2; D is ambiguous. The material was CD4+ T cells from PBMCs cultured with SARS-CoV-2 spike peptides, obtained after COVID-19 vaccination. The receptor comes from a human donor who received a COVID-19 vaccine. The CDR3 loop is CASSYEGVHGYTF. Here the CDR3 DNA reads TGTGCCAGCAGTTACGAAGGTGTTCATGGCTACACCTTC.